This TCR beta chain was recovered during a study of cytomegalovirus exposure and HLA in healthy donors. About the study: The use of the same platform for the roughly 110 validation repertoires and the approximately 730 first-cohort repertoires was reported by a later analysis.

This clone was counted a few times. Deletions cut 8 bases from V and 6 bases from J, with 20 bases between. CDR3 length equals 14 residues. The V gene's germline CDR1 is SGHNT and CDR2 YYREEE (reference sequence). This table comes from immunoSEQ multiplex PCR, and its TCRdb copy is limited to in-frame clones, with some not included. The sample has more than 150,000 clones; 84% are singletons. Sequenced sample: PBMCs. The chain links TRBV5-4 to TRBJ1-2; D is undetermined. The sequence derives from a man aged 18 to 29 in good health and CMV-seropositive. CDR3: CASSEGPRRDGYTF. CDR3 nucleotides: TGTGCCAGTTCGGAGGGCCCCAGGCGTGATGGCTACACCTTC.